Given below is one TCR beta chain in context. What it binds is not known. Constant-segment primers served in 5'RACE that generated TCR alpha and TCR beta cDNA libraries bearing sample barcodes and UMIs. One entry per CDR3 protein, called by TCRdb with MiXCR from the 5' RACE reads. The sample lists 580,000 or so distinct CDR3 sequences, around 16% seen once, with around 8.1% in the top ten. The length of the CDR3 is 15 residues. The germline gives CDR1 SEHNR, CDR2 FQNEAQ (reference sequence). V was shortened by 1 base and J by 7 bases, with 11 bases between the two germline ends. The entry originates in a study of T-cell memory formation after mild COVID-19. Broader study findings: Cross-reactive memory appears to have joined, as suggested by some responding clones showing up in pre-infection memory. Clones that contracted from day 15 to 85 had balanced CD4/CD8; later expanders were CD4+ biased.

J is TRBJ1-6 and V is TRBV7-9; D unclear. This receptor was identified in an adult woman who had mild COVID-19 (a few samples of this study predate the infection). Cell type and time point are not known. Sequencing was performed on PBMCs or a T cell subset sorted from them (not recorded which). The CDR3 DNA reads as TGTGCCAGCAGCTTAGGAGCCGGGTACAATTCACCCCTCCACTTT. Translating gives CASSLGAGYNSPLHF.